These T cell receptor beta chains were read from a single sample in a study of T-cell memory formation after mild COVID-19. TCRdb itself ran the 5' RACE reads through MiXCR, one entry per CDR3 protein. The sample consists of roughly 150,000 distinct CDR3 sequences, 10% to 15% of them appearing once. Specimen: PBMCs or a T cell subset sorted from them (not recorded which). The receptors stem from a man aged 18 to 30 who had mild COVID-19 (a few samples of this study predate the infection). Cell type and time point are not known. Both conserved end residues are part of each CDR3. The D gene is left open where the match is weak. The size of a clone is reported for some rows only, either as once, few or many, or as a class for expanded clones.

J gene: TRBJ1-2
clone size: few
D gene: -
V gene: TRBV7-2
CDR3 protein: CASSFLQYGYTF
CDR3 DNA: TGTGCCAGCAGCTTCCTCCAGTATGGCTACACCTTC

J gene: TRBJ2-2
clone size: few
D gene: -
V gene: TRBV5-1
CDR3 protein: CASSLPGTGELFF
CDR3 DNA: TGCGCCAGCAGCTTGCCAGGGACCGGGGAGCTGTTTTTT

J gene: TRBJ1-3
clone size: -
D gene: -
V gene: TRBV7-2
CDR3 protein: CASSPDKSGNTIYF
CDR3 DNA: TGTGCCAGCAGCCCGGACAAATCTGGAAACACCATATATTTT

J gene: TRBJ2-1
clone size: -
D gene: -
V gene: TRBV7-9
CDR3 protein: CATPRAGLSSYNEQFF
CDR3 DNA: TGTGCCACCCCTCGGGCGGGGTTGAGCTCCTACAATGAGCAGTTCTTC

J gene: TRBJ2-5
clone size: -
D gene: TRBD2
V gene: TRBV20-1
CDR3 protein: CSARATSGKETQYF
CDR3 DNA: TGCAGTGCTAGAGCGACTAGCGGCAAAGAGACCCAGTACTTC

J gene: TRBJ1-1
clone size: few
D gene: -
V gene: TRBV25-1
CDR3 protein: CASTFQNTEAFF
CDR3 DNA: TGTGCCAGCACATTCCAGAACACTGAAGCTTTCTTT

J gene: TRBJ2-7
clone size: -
D gene: -
V gene: TRBV9
CDR3 protein: CASSVEPGLAGEQYF
CDR3 DNA: TGTGCCAGCAGCGTAGAGCCTGGTTTGGCAGGGGAGCAGTACTTC

J gene: TRBJ2-2
clone size: -
D gene: -
V gene: TRBV20-1
CDR3 protein: CSASSGPNTGELFF
CDR3 DNA: TGCAGTGCTAGTAGCGGACCTAACACCGGGGAGCTGTTTTTT

J gene: TRBJ1-1
clone size: -
D gene: TRBD1
V gene: TRBV27
CDR3 protein: CASSFDRGVRAEAFF
CDR3 DNA: TGTGCCAGCAGTTTTGACAGGGGTGTCCGCGCTGAAGCTTTCTTT

J gene: TRBJ2-1
clone size: -
D gene: -
V gene: TRBV12-3/TRBV12-4
CDR3 protein: CASILSGQGVQFF
CDR3 DNA: TGTGCCAGCATTCTCTCGGGCCAAGGGGTGCAGTTCTTC

J gene: TRBJ1-1
clone size: few
D gene: -
V gene: TRBV5-1
CDR3 protein: CASSLRGRVTEAFF
CDR3 DNA: TGCGCCAGCAGCTTGAGGGGGAGGGTCACTGAAGCTTTCTTT

J gene: TRBJ2-4
clone size: -
D gene: -
V gene: TRBV14
CDR3 protein: CASSPTGVAKNIQYF
CDR3 DNA: TGTGCCAGCAGTCCTACCGGGGTAGCCAAAAACATTCAGTACTTC

J gene: TRBJ2-5
clone size: few
D gene: -
V gene: TRBV7-2
CDR3 protein: CASSLEWLAQTQYF
CDR3 DNA: TGTGCCAGCAGCTTAGAATGGCTAGCCCAGACCCAGTACTTC

J gene: TRBJ1-5
clone size: few
D gene: TRBD1
V gene: TRBV7-3
CDR3 protein: CASSPTGGDQPQHF
CDR3 DNA: TGTGCCAGCAGCCCGACAGGGGGGGATCAGCCCCAGCATTTT

J gene: TRBJ2-1
clone size: few
D gene: TRBD2
V gene: TRBV7-2
CDR3 protein: CASSIGLAGWGEQFF
CDR3 DNA: TGTGCCAGCAGCATAGGACTAGCGGGGTGGGGTGAGCAGTTCTTC

J gene: TRBJ2-3
clone size: -
D gene: -
V gene: TRBV7-9
CDR3 protein: CASSFRGYTDTQYF
CDR3 DNA: TGTGCCAGCAGCTTTCGGGGTTACACAGATACGCAGTATTTT

J gene: TRBJ1-2
clone size: few
D gene: TRBD1
V gene: TRBV20-1
CDR3 protein: CSARPAGGSDYGYTF
CDR3 DNA: TGCAGTGCTAGACCTGCAGGGGGTTCAGACTATGGCTACACCTTC

J gene: TRBJ1-1
clone size: -
D gene: -
V gene: TRBV4-3
CDR3 protein: CASSQLKNTEAFF
CDR3 DNA: TGCGCCAGCAGCCAATTGAAGAACACTGAAGCTTTCTTT

J gene: TRBJ2-3
clone size: few
D gene: TRBD1
V gene: TRBV6-2/TRBV6-3
CDR3 protein: CASGGDRRHTDTQYF
CDR3 DNA: TGTGCCAGCGGCGGGGACAGGAGACACACAGATACGCAGTATTTT

J gene: TRBJ2-2
clone size: -
D gene: TRBD2
V gene: TRBV7-9
CDR3 protein: CASSPTSGGANGELFF
CDR3 DNA: TGTGCCAGCAGCCCGACTAGCGGGGGGGCCAACGGGGAGCTGTTTTTT

J gene: TRBJ2-1
clone size: -
D gene: -
V gene: TRBV5-4
CDR3 protein: CASSTEGEQFF
CDR3 DNA: TGTGCCAGCAGTACCGAGGGTGAGCAGTTCTTC

J gene: TRBJ1-1
clone size: few
D gene: -
V gene: TRBV7-8
CDR3 protein: CASSLMANQGRSGTEAFF
CDR3 DNA: TGTGCCAGCAGCTTAATGGCAAACCAGGGAAGGTCTGGAACTGAAGCTTTCTTT

J gene: TRBJ1-1
clone size: -
D gene: -
V gene: TRBV6-5
CDR3 protein: CASSYSILRTEAFF
CDR3 DNA: TGTGCCAGCAGTTACTCGATTCTAAGGACTGAAGCTTTCTTT

J gene: TRBJ2-5
clone size: -
D gene: -
V gene: TRBV7-3
CDR3 protein: CASRQPGLRLETQYF
CDR3 DNA: TGTGCCAGCAGGCAACCGGGACTGCGACTAGAGACCCAGTACTTC

J gene: TRBJ2-5
clone size: -
D gene: -
V gene: TRBV12-3/TRBV12-4
CDR3 protein: CASSLSQGGTQYF
CDR3 DNA: TGTGCCAGCAGTTTAAGTCAGGGTGGGACCCAGTACTTC

J gene: TRBJ1-1
clone size: -
D gene: -
V gene: TRBV7-2
CDR3 protein: CASSLIQGRAFF
CDR3 DNA: TGTGCCAGCAGCTTAATCCAGGGGAGAGCTTTCTTT

J gene: TRBJ2-3
clone size: few
D gene: TRBD2
V gene: TRBV15
CDR3 protein: CATSRGAGGHTDTQYF
CDR3 DNA: TGTGCCACCAGCAGAGGAGCGGGGGGCCACACAGATACGCAGTATTTT

J gene: TRBJ1-1
clone size: few
D gene: -
V gene: TRBV5-1
CDR3 protein: CASSLGGQNTEAFF
CDR3 DNA: TGCGCCAGCAGCTTGGGGGGACAGAACACTGAAGCTTTCTTT

J gene: TRBJ1-1
clone size: -
D gene: TRBD1
V gene: TRBV11-2
CDR3 protein: CASSLTQGAKAFF
CDR3 DNA: TGTGCCAGCAGCTTAACTCAGGGGGCGAAAGCTTTCTTT

J gene: TRBJ1-1
clone size: -
D gene: -
V gene: TRBV6-5
CDR3 protein: CASSWAENTEAFF
CDR3 DNA: TGTGCCAGCAGTTGGGCAGAGAACACTGAAGCTTTCTTT